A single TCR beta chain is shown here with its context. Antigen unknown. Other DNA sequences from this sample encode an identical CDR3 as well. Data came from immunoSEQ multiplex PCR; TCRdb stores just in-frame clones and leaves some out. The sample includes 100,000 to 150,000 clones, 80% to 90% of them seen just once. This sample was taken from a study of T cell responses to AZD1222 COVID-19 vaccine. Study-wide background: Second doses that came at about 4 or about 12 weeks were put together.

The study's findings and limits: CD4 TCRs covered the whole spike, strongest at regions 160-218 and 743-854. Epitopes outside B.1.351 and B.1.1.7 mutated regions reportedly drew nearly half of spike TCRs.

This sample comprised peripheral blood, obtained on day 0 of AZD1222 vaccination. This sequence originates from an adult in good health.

CDR3 in amino acids: CASSPRDTEAFF. The CDR3, as DNA: TGTGCCAGCAGCCCGAGGGACACTGAAGCTTTCTTT. This chain uses TRBV12-3 or TRBV12-4 with TRBJ1-1; no firm D call. CDR3 length equals 12 residues. The germline V and J ends were trimmed by 6 bases and 3 bases, with 8 bases remaining between them.